This is a list of T cell receptor beta chains from one sample in a study of T cell repertoires in aging, cancer and after chemotherapy. TCRdb independently ran MiXCR on the multiplex PCR reads; one entry per CDR3 protein. The sample comprises 5,000 or so distinct CDR3 sequences, around 40% of which are singletons, and 35% to 50% rests with the top ten. What was sequenced was blood. These receptors were collected from a human donor with a blood cancer. The CDR3 runs from the conserved cysteine through the conserved F or W.

V: TRBV5-1; J: TRBJ1-4; CDR3: CASSLAGGVATNEKLFF
V: TRBV27; J: TRBJ2-3; CDR3: CASSLWGGDTQYF
V: TRBV12-3/TRBV12-4; J: TRBJ1-6; CDR3: CASSLDISSPLHF
V: TRBV15; J: TRBJ2-3; CDR3: CATSRVTDTQYF
V: TRBV30; J: TRBJ2-6; CDR3: CAWSGEGHPSGANVLTF
V: TRBV20-1; J: TRBJ2-6; CDR3: CSARVVGGANVLTF
V: TRBV7-9; J: TRBJ2-7; CDR3: CASSLTDRYEQYF
V: TRBV18; J: TRBJ1-5; CDR3: CASSPEVQGGQPQHF
V: TRBV27; J: TRBJ2-7; CDR3: CASSLGQTYEQYF
V: TRBV6-5; J: TRBJ2-1; CDR3: CASRQADRGTYNEQFF
V: TRBV11-1; J: TRBJ1-1; CDR3: CASSLGFGTEAFF
V: TRBV6-6; J: TRBJ1-2; CDR3: CASSPRGLDGYTF
V: TRBV30; J: TRBJ1-1; CDR3: CAWWDVEAFF
V: TRBV5-6; J: TRBJ2-2; CDR3: CASSSDDTYTGELFF